This T cell receptor beta chain was profiled in a study of CD8+CD57+ T cells in acquired aplastic anemia. Study information: DNA recovered from sorted CD4+ and CD8+ cells had a mean of about 3 ug. For CD4+ cells, healthy donors had an average of approximately 11 million reads.

Study-wide points: CD8+ Simpson's diversity showed no significant patient-control difference. The study identified twenty-nine CD8+ CDR3 sequences shared by patients and controls.

From germline, CDR1 is MNHEY and CDR2 SVGEGT. The CDR3 sequence is 13 residues long. Trimming took 5 bases from V and 4 from J, leaving 11 bases between them. Profiling that covered TCR beta VDJ and CDR3 relied on genomic DNA as its template. TCRdb itself ran the reads through MiXCR, one entry per CDR3 protein. The table has around 190,000 distinct CDR3 sequences, around 50% seen once; the top ten hold approximately 15%. In this sample, this clonotype turned up many times. Its antigen is currently unknown. The sequenced sample consisted of sorted CD4+, CD8+, or CD8+CD57+ T cells (not recorded which) from PBMCs. The rearrangement uses TRBV6-2 or TRBV6-3 and TRBJ2-5; D gene uncertain. This clonotype was obtained from a human donor in good health, serving as a control. The CDR3 region is CASSHPHLETQYF. The CDR3 DNA sequence: TGTGCCAGCAGTCATCCCCATTTAGAGACCCAGTACTTC.